This TCR beta chain was captured in a study of tumor-infiltrating lymphocytes in glioblastoma multiforme. Study-level findings and limits: Only one glioblastoma patient had TCR and mutation analysis. Functional subtype sorting of these T cells was not performed.

TCRB libraries came from RNA via three nested multiplex PCR rounds. TCRB-specific cDNA synthesis used around 0.5 ug of total RNA. Unique molecular identifiers were not described for the libraries. TCRdb re-called the multiplex PCR reads through MiXCR, storing one row per CDR3 protein. This sample yields approximately 9,600 distinct CDR3 sequences, of which just over 65% are seen a single time; approximately 53% belongs to the top ten. The germline V gene has CDR1 ENHRY and CDR2 SYGVKD. The CDR3 has 17 residues. As concerns this clonotype: Its antigen remains unknown. One end of the junction is discordant with germline, which a read error may explain.

The material sequenced was brain tumor tissue. The chain links TRBV10-3 to TRBJ2-6, with 9 positions matching TRBD1. This TCR was recovered from a male donor with glioblastoma. CDR3 in DNA: TGTGCCACTTTTCCCGGGACAGGGAATTCTTGGGCCAACGTCCTGACCTTC. This gives the protein CATFPGTGNSWANVLTF.